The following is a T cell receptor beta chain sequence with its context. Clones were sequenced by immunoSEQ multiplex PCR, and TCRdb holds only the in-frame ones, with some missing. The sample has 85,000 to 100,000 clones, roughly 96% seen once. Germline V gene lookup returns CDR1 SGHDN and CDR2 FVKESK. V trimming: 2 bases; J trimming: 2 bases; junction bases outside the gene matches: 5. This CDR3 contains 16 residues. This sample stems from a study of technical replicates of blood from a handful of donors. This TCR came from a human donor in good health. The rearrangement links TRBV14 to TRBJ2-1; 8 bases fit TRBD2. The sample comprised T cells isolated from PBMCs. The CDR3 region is CASSQHSGRTYNEQFF. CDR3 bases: TGTGCCAGCAGCCAACACAGCGGGAGAACCTACAATGAGCAGTTCTTC.